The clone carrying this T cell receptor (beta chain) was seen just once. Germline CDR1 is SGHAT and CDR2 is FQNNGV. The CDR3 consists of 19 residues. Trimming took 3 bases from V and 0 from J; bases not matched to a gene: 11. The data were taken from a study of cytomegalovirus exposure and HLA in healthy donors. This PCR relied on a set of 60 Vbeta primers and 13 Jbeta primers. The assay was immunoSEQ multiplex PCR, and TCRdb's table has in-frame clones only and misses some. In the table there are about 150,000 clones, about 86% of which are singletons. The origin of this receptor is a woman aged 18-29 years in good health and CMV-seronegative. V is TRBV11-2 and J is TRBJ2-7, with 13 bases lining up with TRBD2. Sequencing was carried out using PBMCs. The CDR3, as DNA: TGTGCCAGCAGCTTTCCCGGGACTAGCGGGGACAGGAGCTCCTACGAGCAGTACTTC. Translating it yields CASSFPGTSGDRSSYEQYF.